This T cell receptor beta chain was sequenced during a study of Ad26.COV2.S vaccination and SARS-CoV-2 variants. The protocol was immunoSEQ multiplex PCR, while the TCRdb copy is restricted to in-frame clones and leaves out a portion. The sample consists of approximately 450,000 clones, around 90% of them appearing once. Whole-study findings and limits: It was found that vaccine and placebo recipients had similar non-spike TCR breadth. The analyses of TCR breadth and depth may have understated the size of total T cell responses.

Worth noting for this clone: Antigen specificity is unknown.

Treatment specified: 19 received Ad26.COV2.S at low or high dose, single or two shots; roughly five received placebo; per-sample allocation not given. Samples analyzed were those drawn on day 63 after the first vaccine or placebo injection. Expression of Wuhan-strain SARS-CoV-2 spike came from the Ad26 vector that formed the vaccine. The J segment lost 7 bases and the V segment lost 4 bases, leaving 5 bases of the junction unmatched. CDR1 is SQVTM and CDR2 is ANQGSEA in the germline V gene. The CDR3 totals 13 residues. The sequencing used peripheral blood, collected in a trial of Ad26.COV2.S vaccine versus placebo. The chain recombines TRBV29-1 with TRBJ2-1; 9 nucleotides align to TRBD2. The clonotype comes from a person between 18 and 60 years old who received the Ad26.COV2.S COVID-19 vaccine or a placebo. The CDR3 region has the DNA TGCAGCGTTGTCCCTAGCGGGACGAATGAGCAGTTCTTC. Its translation: CSVVPSGTNEQFF.